These 8 T cell receptor beta chains originate from one sample sequenced in a study of blood T cell repertoires in COVID-19 (dated by TCRdb to the early 2020s). Libraries were made using the immunoSEQ multiplex PCR assay. This immuneACCESS table, as held by TCRdb, lists in-frame sequences with V and J called but not all clones. Of the missing ones, under half trace to an unresolved V gene in checked studies; the others have no known cause. The sample table holds 150,000 or so clones, of which 70% to 90% were seen once. The ten largest clones take up 5% to 6% of the sample. The sequenced sample was peripheral blood. The receptor source for this set is a woman aged 50 to 60 with COVID-19, enrolled during active disease.

The table lists this clone with a few counts. The rearrangement links TRBV5-1 to TRBJ2-1; D ambiguous. With 0 bases removed from V and 4 bases from J, the gap between germline ends came to 5 bases. CDR1 is SGHRS and CDR2 is YFSETQ in the germline V gene. The CDR3 has 13 amino acids. CDR3 protein: CASSLGEYNEQFF. The DNA for the CDR3 is TGCGCCAGCAGCTTGGGAGAATACAATGAGCAGTTCTTC.

This clone appeared a single time. This sequence joins TRBV6-2 or TRBV6-3 and TRBJ1-2; D may be TRBD1 (6 bases). The germline gives CDR1 MNHEY, CDR2 SVGEGT. V lost 0 bases to trimming and J lost 4 bases, with 15 bases between them. This CDR3 has 16 residues. The CDR3 region is CASSYSDRALGYGYTF. The CDR3 bases are TGTGCCAGCAGTTACTCGGACAGAGCTTTGGGCTATGGCTACACCTTC.

The chain uses TRBV2 and TRBJ2-1; 7 nucleotides match TRBD2. Germline V gene sequence: CDR1 SNHLY, CDR2 FYNNEI. The CDR3 covers 14 residues. Trimming removed 3 bases from V and 9 bases from J; junction bases left unmatched: 8. CDR3: CASSERLAAVEQFF. DNA for the CDR3: TGTGCCAGCAGTGAGAGGCTAGCGGCGGTTGAGCAGTTCTTC.

This chain uses TRBV19 with TRBJ1-5; 8 bases match TRBD1. Germline V gene lookup returns CDR1 LNHDA and CDR2 SQIVND (reference sequence). V lost 1 base to trimming and J lost 5 bases; unmatched junction nucleotides: 4. The CDR3 covers 15 residues. The CDR3 protein is CASSIVAGGDQPQHF. CDR3 in DNA: TGTGCCAGTAGTATAGTGGCAGGGGGCGATCAGCCCCAGCATTTT.

The gene calls are TRBV6-6 and TRBJ2-1; 7 bases align to TRBD2. Germline-derived CDR1 and CDR2 are MNHNY and SVGAGI (reference sequence). This CDR3 contains 15 residues. J lost 10 bases, V lost 0 bases, and 9 bases had no gene match. The CDR3: CASSYSSNTGLEQFF. The CDR3, as DNA: TGTGCCAGCAGTTACTCCTCAAACACGGGACTAGAGCAGTTCTTC.

Turning to this clone: At the DNA level, this CDR3 is encoded by other sequences in the same sample as well. The chain has TRBV6-2 or TRBV6-3 and TRBJ1-2, with D possibly being TRBD1 (5 bases). V lost 2 bases to trimming and J lost 6 bases, with 10 bases between them. CDR1 MNHEY and CDR2 SVGEGT come from the germline V gene. The CDR3 is made up of 13 amino acids. This chain's CDR3 is CASSYRGGDGYTF. The CDR3 coding sequence is TGTGCCAGCAGTTACAGGGGAGGTGATGGCTACACCTTC.

V gene TRBV5-4 combines with J gene TRBJ1-3; the D gene is possibly TRBD1 (6 bases). The CDR3 spans 15 residues. V was trimmed by 4 bases and J by 2 bases, leaving 13 bases between them. Germline values: CDR1 SGHNT, CDR2 YYREEE (reference sequence). The CDR3 nucleotides read TGTGCCAGCAGCCAAGCGGACAGCCCTGGAAACACCATATATTTT. Protein product: CASSQADSPGNTIYF.

The J gene is TRBJ2-1, the V gene TRBV3-1 (or the pseudogene TRBV3-2); 8 bases line up with TRBD2. V shed 3 bases, J shed 2 bases, and the junction held 6 bases outside the gene matches. The CDR3 runs 16 residues. In germline, CDR1 is LGHDT, CDR2 YNNKEL (reference sequence). The CDR3 sequence: CASSHYSGVTYNEQFF. CDR3 DNA: TGTGCCAGCAGCCACTATAGCGGGGTTACCTACAATGAGCAGTTCTTC.